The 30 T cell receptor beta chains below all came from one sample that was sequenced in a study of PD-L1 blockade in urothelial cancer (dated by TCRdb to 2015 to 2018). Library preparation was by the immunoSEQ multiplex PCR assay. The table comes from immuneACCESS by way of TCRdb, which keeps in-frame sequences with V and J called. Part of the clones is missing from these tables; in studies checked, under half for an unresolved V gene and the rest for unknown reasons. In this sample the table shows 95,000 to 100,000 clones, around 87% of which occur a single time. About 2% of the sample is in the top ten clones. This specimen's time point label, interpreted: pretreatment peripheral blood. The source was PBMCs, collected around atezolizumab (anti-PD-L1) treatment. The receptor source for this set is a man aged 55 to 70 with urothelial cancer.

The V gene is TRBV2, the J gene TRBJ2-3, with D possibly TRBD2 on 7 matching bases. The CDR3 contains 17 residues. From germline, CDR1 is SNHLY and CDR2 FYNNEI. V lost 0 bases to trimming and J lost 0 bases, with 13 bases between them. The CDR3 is CASSEALRGASTDTQYF. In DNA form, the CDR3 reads TGTGCCAGCAGTGAAGCGCTTCGGGGGGCTAGCACAGATACGCAGTATTTT.

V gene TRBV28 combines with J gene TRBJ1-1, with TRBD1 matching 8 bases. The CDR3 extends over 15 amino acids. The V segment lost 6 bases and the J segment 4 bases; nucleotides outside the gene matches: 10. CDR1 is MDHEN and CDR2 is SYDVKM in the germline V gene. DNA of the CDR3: TGTGCCAGCAGGATCGCCCAGGGGGCTGGCACTGAAGCTTTCTTT. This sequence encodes CASRIAQGAGTEAFF.

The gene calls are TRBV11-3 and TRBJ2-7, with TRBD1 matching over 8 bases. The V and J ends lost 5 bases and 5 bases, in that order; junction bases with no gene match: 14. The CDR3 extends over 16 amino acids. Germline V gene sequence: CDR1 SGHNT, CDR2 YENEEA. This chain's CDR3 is CASSPWVTGGRDEQYF. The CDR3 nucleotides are TGTGCCAGCAGCCCGTGGGTAACAGGGGGAAGGGACGAGCAGTACTTC.

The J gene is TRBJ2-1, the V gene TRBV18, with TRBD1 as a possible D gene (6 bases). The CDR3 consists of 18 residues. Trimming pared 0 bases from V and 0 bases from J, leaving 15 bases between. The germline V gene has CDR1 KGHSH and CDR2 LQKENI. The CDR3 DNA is TGTGCCAGCTCACCACCCAGGGGAAGTGCCCTCTCCTACAATGAGCAGTTCTTC. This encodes CASSPPRGSALSYNEQFF. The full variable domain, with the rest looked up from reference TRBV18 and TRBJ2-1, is NAGVMQNPRHLVRRRGQEARLRCSPMKGHSHVYWYRQLPEEGLKFMVYLQKENIIDESGMPKERFSAEFPKEGPSILRIQQVVRGDSAAYFCASSPPRGSALSYNEQFFGPGTRLTVL.

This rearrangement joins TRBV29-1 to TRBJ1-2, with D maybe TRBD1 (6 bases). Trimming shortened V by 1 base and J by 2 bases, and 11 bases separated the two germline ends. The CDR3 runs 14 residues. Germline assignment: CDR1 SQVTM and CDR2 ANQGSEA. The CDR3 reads CSVEVSQGNYGYTF. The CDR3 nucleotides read TGCAGCGTTGAAGTAAGCCAGGGGAACTATGGCTACACCTTC. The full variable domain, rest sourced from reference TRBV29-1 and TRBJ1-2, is SAVISQKPSRDICQRGTSLTIQCQVDSQVTMMFWYRQQPGQSLTLIATANQGSEATYESGFVIDKFPISRPNLTFSTLTVSNMSPEDSSIYLCSVEVSQGNYGYTFGSGTRLTVV.

CDR3 region: CASSPQGQETQYF. CDR3 in DNA: TGTGCCAGCAGCCCCCAGGGCCAAGAGACCCAGTACTTC. The V and J genes are TRBV14 and TRBJ2-5, with a tentative D call TRBD1 (5 bases). Trimming cost V 4 bases and J 1 base, with 7 bases left between them. The CDR3 totals 13 residues. The germline CDR1 and CDR2 sequences are SGHDN and FVKESK.

CDR3 residues: CASSQPGQGTKAFF. CDR3 in DNA: TGTGCCAGCAGTCAACCGGGACAGGGGACCAAAGCTTTCTTT. The V and J genes are TRBV28 and TRBJ1-1, with 10 bases aligning to TRBD1. Germline CDR1 is MDHEN and CDR2 is SYDVKM. This CDR3 comprises 14 residues. Trimming cost V 5 bases and J 9 bases; bases outside gene matches: 9.

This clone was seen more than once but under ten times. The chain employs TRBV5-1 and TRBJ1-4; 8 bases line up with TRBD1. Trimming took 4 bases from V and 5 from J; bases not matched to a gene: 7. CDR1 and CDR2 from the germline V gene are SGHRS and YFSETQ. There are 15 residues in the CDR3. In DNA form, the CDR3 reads TGCGCCAGCAGCACCGGACAGGGAATCAATGAAAAACTGTTTTTT. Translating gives CASSTGQGINEKLFF.

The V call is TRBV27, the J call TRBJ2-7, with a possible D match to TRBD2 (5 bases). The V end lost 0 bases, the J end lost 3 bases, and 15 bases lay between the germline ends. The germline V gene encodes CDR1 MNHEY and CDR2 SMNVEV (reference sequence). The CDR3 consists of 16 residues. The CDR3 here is CASSLSSGLPFYEQYF. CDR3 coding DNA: TGTGCCAGCAGTTTATCCAGCGGACTTCCGTTCTACGAGCAGTACTTC.

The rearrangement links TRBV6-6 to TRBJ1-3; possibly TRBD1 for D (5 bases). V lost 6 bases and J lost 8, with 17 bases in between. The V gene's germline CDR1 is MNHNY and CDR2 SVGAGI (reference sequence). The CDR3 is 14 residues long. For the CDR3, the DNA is TGTGCCAGCAGACCCGACAGACTCGGCGACACCATATATTTT. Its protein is CASRPDRLGDTIYF.

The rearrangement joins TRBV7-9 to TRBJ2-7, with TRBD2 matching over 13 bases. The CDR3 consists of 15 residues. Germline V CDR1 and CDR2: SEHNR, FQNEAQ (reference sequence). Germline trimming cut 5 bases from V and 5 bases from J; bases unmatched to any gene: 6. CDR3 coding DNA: TGTGCCAGCAGCCCAGGACTAGCGGGGGCAAACGAGCAGTACTTC. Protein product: CASSPGLAGANEQYF.

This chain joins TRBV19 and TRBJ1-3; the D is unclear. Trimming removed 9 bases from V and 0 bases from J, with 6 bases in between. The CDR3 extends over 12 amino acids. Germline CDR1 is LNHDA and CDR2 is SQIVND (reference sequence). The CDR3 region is CASRSSGNTIYF. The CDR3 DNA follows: TGTGCCAGCAGAAGCTCTGGAAACACCATATATTTT.

In nucleotides, the CDR3 is TGTGCCAGCAGGGTGACGGGACTAGACACAGATACGCAGTATTTT. Encoded protein: CASRVTGLDTDTQYF. This chain links TRBV2 with TRBJ2-3, with 8 bases fitting TRBD2. The CDR3 sequence is 15 residues long. The V and J ends lost 6 bases and 2 bases, in that order; junction bases with no gene match: 7. Germline V CDR1 and CDR2: SNHLY, FYNNEI.

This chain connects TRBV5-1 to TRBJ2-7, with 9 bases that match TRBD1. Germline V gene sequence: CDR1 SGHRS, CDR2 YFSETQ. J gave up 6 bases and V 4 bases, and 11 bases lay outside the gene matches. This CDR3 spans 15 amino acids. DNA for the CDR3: TGCGCCAGCAGCCCCAGTGGGACAGGGTTGGGCGAGCAGTACTTC. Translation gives CASSPSGTGLGEQYF.

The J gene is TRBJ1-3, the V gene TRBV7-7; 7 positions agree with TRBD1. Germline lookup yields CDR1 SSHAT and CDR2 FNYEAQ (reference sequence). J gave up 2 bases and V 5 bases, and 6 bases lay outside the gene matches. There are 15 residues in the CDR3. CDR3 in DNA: TGTGCCAGCAGCGACCGACAGGGCCCTGGAAACACCATATATTTT. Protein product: CASSDRQGPGNTIYF.

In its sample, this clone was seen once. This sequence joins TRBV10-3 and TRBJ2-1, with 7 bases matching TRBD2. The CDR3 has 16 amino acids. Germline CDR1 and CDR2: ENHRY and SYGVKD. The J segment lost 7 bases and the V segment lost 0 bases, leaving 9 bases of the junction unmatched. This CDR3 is CAISESIGGRGNEQFF. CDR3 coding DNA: TGTGCCATCAGTGAGTCGATTGGCGGGCGGGGGAATGAGCAGTTCTTC.

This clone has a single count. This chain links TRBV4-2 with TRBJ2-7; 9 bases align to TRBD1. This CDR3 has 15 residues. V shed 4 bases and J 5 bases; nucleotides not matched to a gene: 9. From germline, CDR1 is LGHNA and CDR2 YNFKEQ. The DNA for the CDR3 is TGTGCCAGCAGCCCACAGGGACAGGGAGTCCACGAGCAGTACTTC. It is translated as CASSPQGQGVHEQYF.

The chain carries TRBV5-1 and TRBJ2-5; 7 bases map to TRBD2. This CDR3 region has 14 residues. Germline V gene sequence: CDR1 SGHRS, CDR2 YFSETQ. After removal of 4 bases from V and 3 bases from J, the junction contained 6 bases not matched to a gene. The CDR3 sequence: CASSRTGTKETQYF. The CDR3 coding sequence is TGCGCCAGCAGCAGGACCGGGACTAAAGAGACCCAGTACTTC.

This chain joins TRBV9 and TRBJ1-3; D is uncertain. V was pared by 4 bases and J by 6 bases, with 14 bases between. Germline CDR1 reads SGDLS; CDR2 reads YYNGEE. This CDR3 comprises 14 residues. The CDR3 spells CASSIEDLSNTIYF. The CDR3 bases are TGTGCCAGCAGCATCGAGGACTTGTCAAACACCATATATTTT.

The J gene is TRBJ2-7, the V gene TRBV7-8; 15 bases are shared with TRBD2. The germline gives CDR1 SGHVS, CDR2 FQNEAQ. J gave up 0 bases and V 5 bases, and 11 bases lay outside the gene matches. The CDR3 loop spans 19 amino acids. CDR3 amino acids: CASSPRGTSGRMSSYEQYF. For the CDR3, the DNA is TGTGCCAGCAGCCCACGAGGGACTAGCGGGAGGATGAGCTCCTACGAGCAGTACTTC.

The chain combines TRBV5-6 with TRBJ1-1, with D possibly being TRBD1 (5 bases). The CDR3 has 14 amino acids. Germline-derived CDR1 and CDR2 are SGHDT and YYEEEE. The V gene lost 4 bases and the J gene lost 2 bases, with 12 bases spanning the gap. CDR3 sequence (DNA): TGTGCCAGCAGCCCGCGGGGGATCAACACTGAAGCTTTCTTT. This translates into CASSPRGINTEAFF.

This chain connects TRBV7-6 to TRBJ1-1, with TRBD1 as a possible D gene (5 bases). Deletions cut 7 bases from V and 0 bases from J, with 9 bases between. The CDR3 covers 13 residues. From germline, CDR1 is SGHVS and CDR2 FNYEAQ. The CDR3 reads CASTRQLNTEAFF. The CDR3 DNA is TGTGCCAGCACTCGACAGCTGAACACTGAAGCTTTCTTT.

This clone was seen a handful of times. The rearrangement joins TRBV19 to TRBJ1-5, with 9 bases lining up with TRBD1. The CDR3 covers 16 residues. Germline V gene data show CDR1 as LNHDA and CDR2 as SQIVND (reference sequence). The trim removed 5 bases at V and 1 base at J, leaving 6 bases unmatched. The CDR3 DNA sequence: TGTGCCAGTAGTGTGACAGGGGGGGGGAGCAATCAGCCCCAGCATTTT. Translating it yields CASSVTGGGSNQPQHF.

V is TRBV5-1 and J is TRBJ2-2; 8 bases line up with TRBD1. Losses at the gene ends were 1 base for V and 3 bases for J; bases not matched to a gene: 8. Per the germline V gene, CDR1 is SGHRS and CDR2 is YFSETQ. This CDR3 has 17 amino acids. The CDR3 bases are TGCGCCAGCAGCTTGCGACAGGGGACGGTGGACACCGGGGAGCTGTTTTTT. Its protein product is CASSLRQGTVDTGELFF.

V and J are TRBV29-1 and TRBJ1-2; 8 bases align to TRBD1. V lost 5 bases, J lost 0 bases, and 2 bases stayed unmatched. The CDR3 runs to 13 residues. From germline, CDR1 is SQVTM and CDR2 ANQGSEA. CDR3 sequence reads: CSVWTGSNYGYTF. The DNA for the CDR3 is TGCAGCGTTTGGACAGGGTCTAACTATGGCTACACCTTC.

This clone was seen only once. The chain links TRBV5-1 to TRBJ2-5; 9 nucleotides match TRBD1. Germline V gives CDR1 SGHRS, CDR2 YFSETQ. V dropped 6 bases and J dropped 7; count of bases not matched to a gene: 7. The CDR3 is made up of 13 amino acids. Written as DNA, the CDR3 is TGCGCCAGCACCCCGGGACAGGGCGGGACCCAGTACTTC. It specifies CASTPGQGGTQYF.

The CDR3 reads CSVRDSGQETQYF. DNA for the CDR3: TGCAGCGTACGGGACTCAGGCCAAGAGACCCAGTACTTC. This chain uses TRBV29-1 with TRBJ2-5, with a tentative D call TRBD2 (6 bases). The CDR3 covers 13 residues. V dropped 6 bases and J dropped 1 base, with 12 bases sitting between them. In germline, CDR1 is SQVTM, CDR2 ANQGSEA. Full variable domain (outside the CDR3, taken from reference TRBV29-1 and TRBJ2-5): SAVISQKPSRDICQRGTSLTIQCQVDSQVTMMFWYRQQPGQSLTLIATANQGSEATYESGFVIDKFPISRPNLTFSTLTVSNMSPEDSSIYLCSVRDSGQETQYFGPGTRLLVL.

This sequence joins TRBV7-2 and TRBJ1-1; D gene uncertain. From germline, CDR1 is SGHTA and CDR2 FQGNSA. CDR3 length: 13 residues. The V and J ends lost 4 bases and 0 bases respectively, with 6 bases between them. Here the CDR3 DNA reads TGTGCCAGCAGCTCGCACATGAACACTGAAGCTTTCTTT. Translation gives CASSSHMNTEAFF.

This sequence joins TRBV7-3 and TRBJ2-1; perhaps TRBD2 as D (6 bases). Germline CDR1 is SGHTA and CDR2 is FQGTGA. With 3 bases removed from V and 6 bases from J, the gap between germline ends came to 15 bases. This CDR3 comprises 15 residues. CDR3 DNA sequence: TGTGCCAGCAGCTTGAGAACGGGAGCGGGCAATGAGCAGTTCTTC. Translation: CASSLRTGAGNEQFF.

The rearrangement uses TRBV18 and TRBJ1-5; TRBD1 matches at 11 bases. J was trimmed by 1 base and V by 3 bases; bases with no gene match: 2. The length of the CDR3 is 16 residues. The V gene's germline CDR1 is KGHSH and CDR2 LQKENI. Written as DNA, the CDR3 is TGTGCCAGCTCACCCGGACAGGGGGCAAGCAATCAGCCCCAGCATTTT. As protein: CASSPGQGASNQPQHF. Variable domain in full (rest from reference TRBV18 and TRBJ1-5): NAGVMQNPRHLVRRRGQEARLRCSPMKGHSHVYWYRQLPEEGLKFMVYLQKENIIDESGMPKERFSAEFPKEGPSILRIQQVVRGDSAAYFCASSPGQGASNQPQHFGDGTRLSIL.